The present TCR beta chain was sequenced within a study of shared clonotypes between healthy human individuals. Several immunoSEQ plates received, in even portions, the genomic DNA of each subset. It was around 0.3 ug DNA, some 33,000 T cell genomes, that went into each replicate PCR of unsorted PBMC. Sequencing was performed with immunoSEQ multiplex PCR; in TCRdb, only in-frame clones are kept and a portion is missing. In the table there are fewer than 650,000 clones, about 79% of which are singletons. Germline V gene lookup returns CDR1 MNHNY and CDR2 SVGAGI (reference sequence). The length of the CDR3 is 12 residues. A word on this clone: Its ends do not fully match the called genes, so a read error is possible.

Sequenced: PBMCs. This TCR was recovered from a woman in her forties in good health. Some clones in this sample may be carry-over from other donors' samples. V and J are TRBV6-6 and TRBJ1-4; D gene unclear. CDR3 amino acids: CASSYGPEKPFF. The CDR3 region has the DNA TGTGCCAGCAGTTACGGACCAGAAAAACCGTTTTTT.